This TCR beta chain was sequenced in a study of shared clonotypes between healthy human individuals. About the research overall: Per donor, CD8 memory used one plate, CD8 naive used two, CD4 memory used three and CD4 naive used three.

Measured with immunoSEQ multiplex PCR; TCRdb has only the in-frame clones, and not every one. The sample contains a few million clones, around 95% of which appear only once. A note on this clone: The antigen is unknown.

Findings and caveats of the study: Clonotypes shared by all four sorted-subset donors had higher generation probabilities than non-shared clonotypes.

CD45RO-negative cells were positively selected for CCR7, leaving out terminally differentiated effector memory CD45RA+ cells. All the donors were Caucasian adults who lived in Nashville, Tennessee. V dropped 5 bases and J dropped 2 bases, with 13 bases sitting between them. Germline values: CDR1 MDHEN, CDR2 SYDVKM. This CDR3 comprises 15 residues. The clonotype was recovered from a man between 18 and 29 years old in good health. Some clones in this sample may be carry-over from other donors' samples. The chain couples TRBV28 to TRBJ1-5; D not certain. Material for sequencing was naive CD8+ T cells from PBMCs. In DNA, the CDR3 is TGTGCCAGCAGTCCGCCCAACACGGGCAATCAGCCCCAGCATTTT. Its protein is CASSPPNTGNQPQHF.